The 12 T cell receptor beta chains in this list originate from one sample, sequenced in a study of cytomegalovirus exposure and HLA in healthy donors. PCR primers comprised 60 Vbeta and 13 Jbeta primers. The method was immunoSEQ multiplex PCR; TCRdb's version includes in-frame clones alone and lacks a portion of them. Of around 91,000 clones listed, 64% are singletons. The specimen was PBMCs. All receptors derive from a man between 60 and 75 years old in good health and CMV-seronegative.

The chain joins TRBV2 to TRBJ2-7; TRBD1 is a possible D gene (6 bases). Germline V lookup: CDR1 SNHLY, CDR2 FYNNEI. The CDR3 contains 15 residues. V was pared by 8 bases and J by 3 bases, with 20 bases between. The CDR3 protein is CASSLGQAGDYEQYF. CDR3 nucleotide sequence: TGTGCCAGCTCCCTTGGGCAGGCAGGGGACTACGAGCAGTACTTC.

The chain couples TRBV4-1 to TRBJ2-5; TRBD1 might be the D (7 bases). The V end was cut by 4 bases, the J end by 6 bases, with 18 bases between. Germline assignment: CDR1 MGHRA and CDR2 YSYEKL. CDR3 length: 15 residues. The CDR3 region is CASSRGTAEQKTQYF. The CDR3 DNA is TGCGCCAGCAGCCGCGGGACAGCTGAACAAAAGACCCAGTACTTC.

This clone was recorded a few times. Written as DNA, the CDR3 is TGTGCCAGCAGTGTAAGGGAGCACATAATCCAAGAGACCCAGTACTTC. Translating it yields CASSVREHIIQETQYF. V is TRBV6-1 and J is TRBJ2-5; TRBD2 is a possible D gene (5 bases). Germline CDR1 and CDR2: MNHNS and SASEGT. This CDR3 has 16 residues. V lost 4 bases, J lost 1 base, and 16 bases lay in between.

This chain links TRBV19 with TRBJ2-4; 8 bases map to TRBD2. Per germline, CDR1 LNHDA and CDR2 SQIVND (reference sequence). The CDR3 spans 17 residues. V shed 3 bases and J 5 bases; nucleotides not matched to a gene: 12. The CDR3 is CASSIAGGQYPENIQYF. CDR3 sequence (DNA): TGTGCCAGTAGTATTGCGGGGGGACAATACCCTGAAAACATTCAGTACTTC. The whole variable domain, remainder taken from reference TRBV19 and TRBJ2-4, is DGGITQSPKYLFRKEGQNVTLSCEQNLNHDAMYWYRQDPGQGLRLIYYSQIVNDFQKGDIAEGYSVSREKKESFPLTVTSAQKNPTAFYLCASSIAGGQYPENIQYFGAGTRLSVL.

The genes are TRBV5-1 and TRBJ2-7; 12 bases map to TRBD1. The CDR3 contains 18 residues. Germline CDR1 and CDR2: SGHRS and YFSETQ. After removal of 1 base from V and 7 bases from J, the junction contained 15 bases not matched to a gene. The CDR3 sequence: CASSLTRQPGQGAREQYF. In DNA form, the CDR3 reads TGCGCCAGCAGCTTGACTCGACAACCGGGACAGGGGGCCCGAGAGCAGTACTTC.

This chain connects TRBV9 to TRBJ2-5, with 12 bases that match TRBD1. The junction had 10 bases not matched to a gene; V was cut back by 3 bases and J by 1 base. The CDR3 is 18 residues long. Germline assignment: CDR1 SGDLS and CDR2 YYNGEE. In DNA, the CDR3 is TGTGCCAGCAGCGGACGACGGGACAGGGGGCGATTCCAAGAGACCCAGTACTTC. Translation: CASSGRRDRGRFQETQYF.

This clone was seen more than once but under ten times. The rearrangement uses TRBV9 and TRBJ2-1, with D perhaps matching TRBD1 (5 bases). V lost 0 bases and J 5 bases, leaving 12 bases between the germline ends. The CDR3 spans 15 residues. Germline V lookup: CDR1 SGDLS, CDR2 YYNGEE. This CDR3 reads CASSVEGDGHNEQFF. The DNA of the CDR3 is TGTGCCAGCAGCGTAGAAGGGGATGGACACAATGAGCAGTTCTTC.

The V and J genes are TRBV2 and TRBJ2-3; D is perhaps TRBD2 (7 bases). The CDR3 runs to 15 residues. CDR1 is SNHLY, CDR2 FYNNEI, per germline. Trimming left V 6 bases short and J 3 bases short, with 16 bases between. The CDR3 nucleotides are TGTGCCAGCAGCACGGAGGGGGGGGGTACAGATACGCAGTATTTT. Translating gives CASSTEGGGTDTQYF.

The sample holds a few counts of this clone. The gene calls are TRBV11-2 and TRBJ2-1; 8 bases line up with TRBD2. Trimming removed 5 bases from V and 0 bases from J; junction bases left unmatched: 12. Germline V gene data show CDR1 as SGHAT and CDR2 as FQNNGV. This CDR3 comprises 18 residues. Here the CDR3 DNA reads TGTGCCAGCAGCCCCAGAAGGTCCAGCGGGAGCTCCTACAATGAGCAGTTCTTC. Its protein product is CASSPRRSSGSSYNEQFF.

This clone occurred a few times. The chain uses TRBV5-1 and TRBJ1-1; 9 bases match TRBD1. Germline V gene data show CDR1 as SGHRS and CDR2 as YFSETQ. The CDR3 length is 15 residues. Trimming removed 3 bases from V and 4 bases from J; junction bases left unmatched: 7. CDR3 bases: TGCGCCAGCAGCTATACAGGGGGCGCCGCCACTGAAGCTTTCTTT. It codes for CASSYTGGAATEAFF.

The chain combines TRBV7-9 with TRBJ1-4, with D uncertain. Germline V gene sequence: CDR1 SEHNR, CDR2 FQNEAQ (reference sequence). V gave up 5 bases and J gave up 3 bases, with 13 bases separating them. The CDR3 covers 15 residues. CDR3 in amino acids: CASSVEGSPNEKLFF. CDR3 sequence (DNA): TGTGCCAGCAGCGTCGAGGGATCGCCTAATGAAAAACTGTTTTTT.

This clone was counted a few times. V usage is TRBV28 and J usage is TRBJ1-2, with TRBD1 identical over 9 bases. There are 16 residues in the CDR3. Germline CDR1 reads MDHEN; CDR2 reads SYDVKM. V shed 7 bases and J 4 bases; nucleotides not matched to a gene: 13. This chain's CDR3 is CASKGGTGGASYGYTF. The DNA of the CDR3 is TGTGCCAGCAAGGGTGGAACAGGGGGCGCATCCTATGGCTACACCTTC.